What follows is one T cell receptor (beta chain) and its context. The data originate from a study of blood T cell repertoires in COVID-19. This CDR3 is built from 15 residues. J was trimmed by 2 bases and V by 6 bases; bases with no gene match: 6. Germline CDR1 and CDR2: LNHDA and SQIVND (reference sequence). Clones were read by immunoSEQ multiplex PCR, and TCRdb kept only the in-frame ones, dropping some. The data hold about 260,000 clones, with around nine tenths observed a single time. Material: peripheral blood. V gene TRBV19 combines with J gene TRBJ2-3; 9 bases match TRBD1. The TCR originated in a woman aged 70-85 years with COVID-19, enrolled during active disease. This chain's CDR3 is CASRPNRGPTDTQYF. CDR3 bases: TGTGCCAGTAGGCCTAACAGGGGGCCCACAGATACGCAGTATTTT.